This entry lists 28 T cell receptor beta chains sequenced from one sample in a study of CD8 T cells in ankylosing spondylitis. TCRdb recomputed calls from the 5' RACE reads with MiXCR, one row per CDR3 protein. The sample lists more than 100,000 distinct CDR3 sequences; 9.5% to 12% were seen once. The sample was blood, either unsorted or a sorted T cell fraction (not recorded which). The receptors derive from a female donor with ankylosing spondylitis or in good health (not recorded which).

This sequence joins TRBV5-1 and TRBJ2-1; D not resolved. The CDR3 spans 15 residues. The V and J ends lost 0 bases and 7 bases respectively, with 14 bases between them. Germline V gene sequence: CDR1 SGHRS, CDR2 YFSETQ. CDR3 loop: CASSLGPGLVNEQFF. Here the CDR3 DNA reads TGCGCCAGCAGCTTGGGCCCGGGTTTGGTGAATGAGCAGTTCTTC.

At least ten counts were recorded for this clonotype. The chain links TRBV5-1 to TRBJ2-1; tentatively, D is TRBD2 (5 bases). The CDR3 sequence is 17 residues long. Germline CDR1 and CDR2: SGHRS and YFSETQ. V lost 2 bases and J 6 bases, leaving 21 bases between the germline ends. CDR3 amino acids: CASSLSPSSLEGNEQFF. The DNA for the CDR3 is TGCGCCAGCAGCTTAAGCCCTAGCTCCCTAGAGGGCAATGAGCAGTTCTTC.

This clonotype has more than one count but fewer than ten. V usage is TRBV24-1 and J usage is TRBJ2-2, with D perhaps TRBD2 (5 bases). This CDR3 spans 13 amino acids. V lost 4 bases to trimming and J lost 5 bases, with 7 bases between them. Per the germline V gene, CDR1 is KGHDR and CDR2 is SFDVKD. CDR3 bases: TGTGCCACCAGTGAGAGGGCGACCGGGGAGCTGTTTTTT. This gives the protein CATSERATGELFF.

This clonotype was recorded at least ten times. CDR3 protein: CASSLGLAGPSYNEQFF. The CDR3 DNA reads as TGTGCCAGCAGCTTAGGGTTAGCGGGACCCTCCTACAATGAGCAGTTCTTC. The chain has TRBV11-2 and TRBJ2-1, with 8 bases lining up with TRBD2. The CDR3 sequence is 17 residues long. Germline trimming cut 1 base from V and 0 bases from J; bases unmatched to any gene: 5. The germline CDR1 and CDR2 sequences are SGHAT and FQNNGV.

This clonotype has ten or more counts. The rearrangement joins TRBV24-1 to TRBJ2-1; 10 bases map to TRBD2. Trimming cost V 2 bases and J 8 bases; bases outside gene matches: 5. This CDR3 region has 15 residues. Per the germline V gene, CDR1 is KGHDR and CDR2 is SFDVKD. DNA for the CDR3: TGTGCCACCAGTGATTCCAGCGGGGGGGCCTATGAGCAGTTCTTC. Translation: CATSDSSGGAYEQFF.

In its sample, this clonotype was seen a few times. This chain links TRBV27 with TRBJ2-6; either TRBD1 or TRBD2 may supply D (5 bases each). The CDR3 consists of 14 residues. Germline V gene sequence: CDR1 MNHEY, CDR2 SMNVEV (reference sequence). Trimming removed 4 bases at V and 12 bases at J, with 16 bases between. CDR3 sequence (DNA): TGTGCCAGCAGTTCGTCCCGGGACCTTAGCGTCCTGACTTTC. It specifies CASSSSRDLSVLTF.

This clonotype was counted only a few times. The CDR3 here is CASSALASTGELFF. The CDR3 nucleotides are TGTGCCAGCAGCGCTTTGGCGAGCACCGGGGAGCTGTTTTTT. The gene calls are TRBV2 and TRBJ2-2; D unclear. This CDR3 is 14 amino acids long. V lost 6 bases and J 4 bases, leaving 12 bases between the germline ends. The germline CDR1 and CDR2 sequences are SNHLY and FYNNEI.

In this sample, this clonotype turned up a few times. V is TRBV30 and J is TRBJ1-2; D unresolved. The CDR3 length is 14 residues. Germline-derived CDR1 and CDR2 are GTSNPN and SVGIG (reference sequence). V was trimmed by 4 bases and J by 3 bases, leaving 15 bases between them. The CDR3 DNA reads TGTGCCTGGACCCCCTTGGGGAGTGACTATGGCTACACCTTC. It translates to CAWTPLGSDYGYTF.

This clonotype was found many times. The V gene is TRBV30, the J gene TRBJ2-7; TRBD1 matches at 10 bases. The CDR3 is 14 residues long. Germline assignment: CDR1 GTSNPN and CDR2 SVGIG (reference sequence). V shed 5 bases, J shed 5 bases, and the junction held 9 bases outside the gene matches. CDR3: CAWDQDRGLNEQYF. CDR3 DNA: TGTGCCTGGGATCAAGACAGGGGGCTTAACGAGCAGTACTTC.

V is TRBV27 and J is TRBJ2-1; 10 bases agree with TRBD2. Germline V CDR1 and CDR2: MNHEY, SMNVEV (reference sequence). The CDR3 totals 14 residues. V trimming: 5 bases; J trimming: 9 bases; junction bases outside the gene matches: 7. CDR3 in amino acids: CASSASGRAGEQFF. The CDR3 nucleotides read TGTGCCAGCAGTGCGAGCGGGAGGGCCGGTGAGCAGTTCTTC.

At least ten counts were recorded for this clonotype. The chain employs TRBV12-3 or TRBV12-4 and TRBJ2-3, with D perhaps given as TRBD1 or TRBD2 (5 bases each). V gave up 3 bases and J gave up 5 bases, with 12 bases separating them. The CDR3 loop spans 14 amino acids. In nucleotides, the CDR3 is TGTGCCAGCAGTTTGCAGGCTGGGGGAGATACGCAGTATTTT. This sequence encodes CASSLQAGGDTQYF.

This clonotype was counted many times. The chain uses TRBV10-3 and TRBJ1-6, with TRBD1 as a possible D gene (5 bases). Trimming removed 6 bases at V and 6 bases at J, with 12 bases between. The CDR3 loop spans 14 amino acids. Germline-derived CDR1 and CDR2 are ENHRY and SYGVKD. CDR3 amino acids: CAIREGDANSPLHF. Written as DNA, the CDR3 is TGTGCCATCAGAGAAGGGGACGCTAATTCACCCCTCCACTTT.

This clonotype was recorded many times. The chain employs TRBV7-2 and TRBJ1-6; 10 positions match TRBD1. V trimming: 5 bases; J trimming: 9 bases; junction bases outside the gene matches: 13. The CDR3 totals 17 residues. Germline values: CDR1 SGHTA, CDR2 FQGNSA. The CDR3 DNA sequence: TGTGCCAGCAGCCAGGGACAGGGGATGGGATTTACTTCACCCCTCCACTTT. This sequence encodes CASSQGQGMGFTSPLHF.

This clonotype has at least ten counts. This chain uses TRBV20-1 with TRBJ2-5, with D unresolved. This CDR3 spans 13 amino acids. From germline, CDR1 is DFQATT and CDR2 SNEGSKA (reference sequence). Trimming cost V 1 base and J 1 base, with 7 bases left between them. The CDR3 nucleotides are TGCAGTGCTAGAGGAAGTAGCCAAGAGACCCAGTACTTC. Protein: CSARGSSQETQYF.

In its sample, this clonotype was seen a few times. The V call is TRBV11-2, the J call TRBJ1-4, with 9 nucleotides matching TRBD1. The length of the CDR3 is 15 residues. V lost 4 bases, J lost 8 bases, and 8 bases stayed unmatched. Germline CDR1 SGHAT, CDR2 FQNNGV. The CDR3 loop is CASSSLQGAGEKLFF. The CDR3 coding sequence is TGTGCCAGCAGCTCACTACAGGGGGCCGGGGAAAAACTGTTTTTT. Together with reference TRBV11-2 and TRBJ1-4, the CDR3 gives the full variable domain: EAGVAQSPRYKIIEKRQSVAFWCNPISGHATLYWYQQILGQGPKLLIQFQNNGVVDDSQLPKDRFSAERLKGVDSTLKIQPAKLEDSAVYLCASSSLQGAGEKLFFGSGTQLSVL.

In this sample, this clonotype turned up many times. The genes are TRBV5-1 and TRBJ2-1; the D gene is possibly TRBD1 (9 bases). V was trimmed by 0 bases and J by 7 bases, leaving 20 bases between them. The CDR3 consists of 17 residues. The germline V gene has CDR1 SGHRS and CDR2 YFSETQ. CDR3 protein: CASSLVSGTGPWNEQFF. The CDR3 nucleotides read TGCGCCAGCAGCTTGGTTAGCGGGACAGGGCCATGGAATGAGCAGTTCTTC. The full variable domain, in which reference TRBV5-1 and TRBJ2-1 provide the parts outside the CDR3, is KAGVTQTPRYLIKTRGQQVTLSCSPISGHRSVSWYQQTPGQGLQFLFEYFSETQRNKGNFPGRFSGRQFSNSRSEMNVSTLELGDSALYLCASSLVSGTGPWNEQFFGPGTRLTVL.

This clonotype was found many times. The chain has TRBV20-1 and TRBJ2-7, with TRBD2 identical over 8 bases. The V gene end was trimmed by 5 bases and the J gene end by 4 bases; junction bases not matched to a gene: 10. Germline V lookup: CDR1 DFQATT, CDR2 SNEGSKA (reference sequence). This CDR3 spans 14 amino acids. CDR3 nucleotides: TGCAGTGCTTCCACCGGGACTAGGATTTACGAGCAGTACTTC. Protein sequence: CSASTGTRIYEQYF.

This clonotype was counted a few times. Here the CDR3 reads CASSLSAGSSYEQYF. The CDR3 DNA reads TGTGCCAGCAGCTTATCGGCGGGATCTTCTTACGAGCAGTACTTC. The J gene is TRBJ2-7, the V gene TRBV11-2, with a tentative D call TRBD2 (6 bases). CDR3 length: 15 residues. The V end was cut by 2 bases, the J end by 4 bases, with 15 bases between. In germline, CDR1 is SGHAT, CDR2 FQNNGV.

This clonotype was recorded many times. The CDR3 coding sequence is TGCAGTGCTAGAGTCGGCGCAATAGATACGCAGTATTTT. Its translation is CSARVGAIDTQYF. The chain couples TRBV20-1 to TRBJ2-3; D unresolved. Trimming took off 1 base at V and 5 bases at J, with 10 bases between the two ends. Germline V gene sequence: CDR1 DFQATT, CDR2 SNEGSKA (reference sequence). The CDR3 loop spans 13 amino acids.

This clonotype has just a few counts. CDR3 sequence reads: CASSPQVGELFF. The CDR3 DNA reads as TGTGCCAGCAGTCCCCAGGTCGGGGAGCTGTTTTTT. The chain links TRBV28 to TRBJ2-2; no clear D gene. The CDR3 is made up of 12 amino acids. Germline-derived CDR1 and CDR2 are MDHEN and SYDVKM. Trimming took 5 bases from V and 7 from J, leaving 8 bases between them.

This clonotype was picked up many times. The chain is built from TRBV10-2 and TRBJ2-2; no reliable D call. Germline V CDR1 and CDR2: WSHSY, SAAADI. Trimming left V 6 bases short and J 0 bases short, with 11 bases between. CDR3 length: 15 amino acids. This CDR3 reads CASRTPYPNTGELFF. The CDR3 DNA reads TGCGCCAGCAGAACCCCATACCCGAACACCGGGGAGCTGTTTTTT.

At least ten counts were recorded for this clonotype. V and J are TRBV5-1 and TRBJ2-1; D gene unclear. The germline V gene has CDR1 SGHRS and CDR2 YFSETQ. CDR3 length: 15 amino acids. With 1 base removed from V and 4 bases from J, the gap between germline ends came to 12 bases. The CDR3 region is CASSLTAAEYNEQFF. The CDR3, as DNA: TGCGCCAGCAGCTTGACGGCGGCAGAGTACAATGAGCAGTTCTTC.

This clonotype was recorded many times. The V gene is TRBV15, the J gene TRBJ1-3; unclear D gene. The length of the CDR3 is 14 residues. Trimming left V 4 bases short and J 0 bases short, with 7 bases between. The germline CDR1 and CDR2 sequences are LNHNV and YYDKDF (reference sequence). The CDR3, as DNA: TGTGCCACCAGCACCAGGACCTCTGGAAACACCATATATTTT. Translation gives CATSTRTSGNTIYF. Based on the CDR3 plus reference TRBV15 and TRBJ1-3, the full variable domain is DAMVIQNPRYQVTQFGKPVTLSCSQTLNHNVMYWYQQKSSQAPKLLFHYYDKDFNNEADTPDNFQSRRPNTSFCFLDIRSPGLGDTAMYLCATSTRTSGNTIYFGEGSWLTVV.

This clonotype was recorded at least ten times. The rearrangement links TRBV3-1 to TRBJ2-2; D is ambiguous. Per germline, CDR1 LGHDT and CDR2 YNNKEL (reference sequence). This CDR3 is built from 14 residues. Trimming removed 4 bases from V and 7 bases from J, with 13 bases in between. In DNA form, the CDR3 reads TGTGCCAGCAGCCCGAGCGACACCCACGGGGAGCTGTTTTTT. Its translation is CASSPSDTHGELFF. Variable domain in full (rest from reference TRBV3-1 and TRBJ2-2): DTAVSQTPKYLVTQMGNDKSIKCEQNLGHDTMYWYKQDSKKFLKIMFSYNNKELIINETVPNRFSPKSPDKAHLNLHINSLELGDSAVYFCASSPSDTHGELFFGEGSRLTVL.

This clonotype came up many times. The CDR3 spells CASSLGSPYNEQFF. The CDR3 nucleotides read TGTGCCAGCAGCTTGGGGAGTCCCTACAATGAGCAGTTCTTC. V usage is TRBV7-2 and J usage is TRBJ2-1, with D perhaps TRBD2 (5 bases). CDR1 is SGHTA, CDR2 FQGNSA, per germline. The CDR3 runs 14 residues. Trimming removed 3 bases at V and 2 bases at J, with 8 bases between.

This clonotype showed up many times. This chain connects TRBV6-1 to TRBJ2-1; possibly TRBD2 for D (5 bases). The germline gives CDR1 MNHNS, CDR2 SASEGT. The CDR3 loop spans 15 amino acids. V was trimmed by 6 bases and J by 4 bases, leaving 16 bases between them. The CDR3 reads CASRTPERSYNEQFF. The DNA of the CDR3 is TGTGCCAGCAGGACTCCTGAGCGGTCATACAATGAGCAGTTCTTC.

There are many counts of this clonotype. The V call is TRBV20-1, the J call TRBJ2-1; 7 bases align to TRBD2. Unmatched junction bases numbered 15, after V lost 0 bases and J lost 7 bases. Germline assignment: CDR1 DFQATT and CDR2 SNEGSKA (reference sequence). The CDR3 covers 17 residues. CDR3 in amino acids: CSARDLLGRAYSNEQFF. CDR3 coding DNA: TGCAGTGCTAGAGATCTCTTGGGGAGGGCCTACTCGAATGAGCAGTTCTTC.

This clonotype was observed a handful of times. The chain recombines TRBV2 with TRBJ1-1; D is uncertain. This CDR3 region has 16 residues. Trimming stripped 5 bases from V and 1 base from J, with 17 bases between. Germline V gene sequence: CDR1 SNHLY, CDR2 FYNNEI. The CDR3 sequence: CASSSPVGFTNTEAFF. In nucleotides, the CDR3 is TGTGCCAGCAGTTCGCCTGTAGGCTTTACGAACACTGAAGCTTTCTTT. The whole variable domain, filled in from reference TRBV2 and TRBJ1-1, reads EPEVTQTPSHQVTQMGQEVILRCVPISNHLYFYWYRQILGQKVEFLVSFYNNEISEKSEIFDDQFSVERPDGSNFTLKIRSTKLEDSAMYFCASSSPVGFTNTEAFFGQGTRLTVV.